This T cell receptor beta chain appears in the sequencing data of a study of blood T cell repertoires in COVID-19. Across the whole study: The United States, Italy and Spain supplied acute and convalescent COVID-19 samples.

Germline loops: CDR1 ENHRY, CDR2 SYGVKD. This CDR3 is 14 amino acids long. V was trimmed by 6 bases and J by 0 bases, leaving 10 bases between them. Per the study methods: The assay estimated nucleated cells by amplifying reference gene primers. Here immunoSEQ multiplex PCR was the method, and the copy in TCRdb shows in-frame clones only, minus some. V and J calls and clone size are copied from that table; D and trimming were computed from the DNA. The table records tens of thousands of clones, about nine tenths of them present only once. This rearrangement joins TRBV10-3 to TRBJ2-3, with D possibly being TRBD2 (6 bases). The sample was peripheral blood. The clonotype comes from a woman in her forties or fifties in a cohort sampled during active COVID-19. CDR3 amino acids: CAIRDGGSTDTQYF. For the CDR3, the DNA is TGTGCCATCAGAGACGGGGGAAGCACAGATACGCAGTATTTT.